This T cell receptor (beta chain) was identified during a study of shared clonotypes between healthy human individuals. Study observations and caveats: Represented diversity (both genetic and exposure-history) was limited by the small number of donors.

Healthy adults negative for HIV, lacking recent acute infections or vaccinations, served as donors. Note on this clone: Its antigen is not known.

V dropped 1 base and J dropped 1 base, with 10 bases sitting between them. The CDR3 has 16 amino acids. Germline V gene sequence: CDR1 SGHVS, CDR2 FNYEAQ. Researchers sequenced unsorted PBMC DNA using ten immunoSEQ deep assay plates. The method was immunoSEQ multiplex PCR; TCRdb's version includes in-frame clones alone and lacks a portion of them. This sample has fewer than 600,000 clones, with 79% found just once. The origin of this receptor is a woman aged 40 to 50 in good health. Some clones in this sample may be carry-over from other donors' samples. This sequence joins TRBV7-6 and TRBJ2-2; possible D gene TRBD1, 6 bases. The sequencing input was PBMCs. The CDR3 DNA reads TGTGCCAGCAGCTTAGGGACAGTCCTGAACACCGGGGAGCTGTTTTTT. Its translation: CASSLGTVLNTGELFF.